These T cell receptor beta chains were read from a single sample in a study of T cell responses to AZD1222 COVID-19 vaccine. The method was immunoSEQ multiplex PCR; TCRdb's version includes in-frame clones alone and lacks a portion of them. This sample has 150,000 to 200,000 clones; about 93% occur once, and the top ten carry more than 0.8%. The sequencing here drew on peripheral blood, taken 28 days after the second AZD1222 dose. These receptors were taken from an adult who received the AZD1222 COVID-19 vaccine. The CDR3 runs from the conserved cysteine through the conserved F or W. D genes are given only for firm matches. Clone sizes are given selectively: once, few, many, or a class where the clone is expanded.

CDR3 length,J gene,D gene,clone size,V gene,CDR3 DNA,CDR3 protein
12,TRBJ1-1,-,-,TRBV5-3,TGTGCCAGTACCAACAGCGGGGACGAAGCTTTCTTT,CASTNSGDEAFF
14,TRBJ2-1,TRBD1,-,TRBV27,TGTGCCAGCAGTTTCCGGACAGGGAGCAATGAGCAGTTCTTC,CASSFRTGSNEQFF
14,TRBJ1-6,-,-,TRBV16,TGTGCCAGCAGCCCGACATCCCCCAATTCACCCCTCCACTTT,CASSPTSPNSPLHF
11,TRBJ2-3,-,-,TRBV7-2,TGTGCCAGCGACATCACAGATACGCAGTATTTT,CASDITDTQYF
19,TRBJ1-1,-,-,TRBV3-1/TRBV3-2,TGTGCCAGCAGCCAAGGTCCAGGGAGTGACCGACCCATGAACACTGAAGCTTTCTTT,CASSQGPGSDRPMNTEAFF
16,TRBJ2-1,TRBD2,-,TRBV7-9,TGTGCCAGCGGAGGAAAGCGGGGGAGCTCCTACAATGAGCAGTTCTTC,CASGGKRGSSYNEQFF
14,TRBJ2-2,-,once,TRBV12-5,TGTGCTAGTGGTTTGGCCCCACACACCGGGGAGCTGTTTTTT,CASGLAPHTGELFF
14,TRBJ1-1,TRBD1,-,TRBV19,TGTGCCAGTAGTTTCGGACAGGGATCCACTGAAGCTTTCTTT,CASSFGQGSTEAFF
12,TRBJ1-2,-,-,TRBV9,TGTGCCAGCAGCGACAGGGTCTATGGCTACACCTTC,CASSDRVYGYTF
15,TRBJ1-5,TRBD1,-,TRBV5-1,TGCGCCAGCAGCCCAGAACAGGGGGTCAATCAGCCCCAGCATTTT,CASSPEQGVNQPQHF
17,TRBJ1-5,TRBD1,-,TRBV4-1,TGCGCCAGCAGCCCCCGACTCCCGGGACAGGGGGCTCAGCCCCAGCATTTT,CASSPRLPGQGAQPQHF
13,TRBJ1-5,-,-,TRBV2,TGTGCCAGCAGTGAATCGGGGAATCAGCCCCAGCATTTT,CASSESGNQPQHF
14,TRBJ1-2,TRBD1,-,TRBV5-1,TGCGCCAGCAGCCCAGGGGGATGGGGGACGAGCTACACCTTC,CASSPGGWGTSYTF
17,TRBJ2-1,TRBD2,-,TRBV24-1,TGTGCCACCAGTGATCCCACCGGGACTAGCGGGGGCAATGAGCAGTTCTTC,CATSDPTGTSGGNEQFF
12,TRBJ1-5,-,-,TRBV28,TGTGCCAGCAGTACCTTAAGGGGGCCCCAGCATTTT,CASSTLRGPQHF
12,TRBJ1-5,-,-,TRBV28,TGTGCCAGCAGTTCCACCCATCAGCCCCAGCATTTT,CASSSTHQPQHF
13,TRBJ1-3,-,-,TRBV6-1,TGTGCCAGCAGTGACAACTCTGGAAACACCATATATTTT,CASSDNSGNTIYF